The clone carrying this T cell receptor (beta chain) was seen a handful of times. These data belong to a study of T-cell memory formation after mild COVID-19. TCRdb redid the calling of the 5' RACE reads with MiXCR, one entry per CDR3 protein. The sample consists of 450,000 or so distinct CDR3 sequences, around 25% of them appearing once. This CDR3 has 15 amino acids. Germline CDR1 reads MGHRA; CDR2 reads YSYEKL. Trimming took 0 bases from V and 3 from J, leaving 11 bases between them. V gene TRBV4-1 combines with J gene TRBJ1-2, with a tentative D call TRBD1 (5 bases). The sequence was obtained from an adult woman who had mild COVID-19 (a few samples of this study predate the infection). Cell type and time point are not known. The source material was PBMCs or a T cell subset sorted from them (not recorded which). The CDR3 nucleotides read TGCGCCAGCAGCCAAGAAGGCAGGGTAGACTATGGCTACACCTTC. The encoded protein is CASSQEGRVDYGYTF.